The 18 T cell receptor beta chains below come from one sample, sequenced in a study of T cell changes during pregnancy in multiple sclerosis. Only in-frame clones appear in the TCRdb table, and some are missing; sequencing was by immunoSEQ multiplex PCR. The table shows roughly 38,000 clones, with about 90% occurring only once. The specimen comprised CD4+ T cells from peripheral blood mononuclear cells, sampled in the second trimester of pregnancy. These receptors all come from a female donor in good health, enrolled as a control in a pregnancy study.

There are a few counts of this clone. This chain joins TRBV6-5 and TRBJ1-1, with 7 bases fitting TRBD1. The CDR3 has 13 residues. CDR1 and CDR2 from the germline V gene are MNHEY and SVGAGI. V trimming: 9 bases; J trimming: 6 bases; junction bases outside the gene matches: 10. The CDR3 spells CASRTRGRPEAFF. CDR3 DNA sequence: TGTGCCAGTCGGACGAGGGGGCGGCCTGAAGCTTTCTTT.

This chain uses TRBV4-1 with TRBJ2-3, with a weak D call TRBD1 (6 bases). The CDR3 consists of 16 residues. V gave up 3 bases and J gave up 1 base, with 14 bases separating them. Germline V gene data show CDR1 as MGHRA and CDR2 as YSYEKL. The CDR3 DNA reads TGCGCCAGCAGCCATCAGGGGAGACTCCGCACAGATACGCAGTATTTT. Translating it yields CASSHQGRLRTDTQYF.

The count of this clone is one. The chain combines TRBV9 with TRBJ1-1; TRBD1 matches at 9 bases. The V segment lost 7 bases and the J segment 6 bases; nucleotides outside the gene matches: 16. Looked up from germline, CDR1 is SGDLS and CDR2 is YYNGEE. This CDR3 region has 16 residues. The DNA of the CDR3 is TGTGCCAGCCTCCCGGGAACAGGGGGCGCTTATGCTGAAGCTTTCTTT. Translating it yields CASLPGTGGAYAEAFF. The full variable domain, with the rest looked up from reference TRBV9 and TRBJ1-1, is DSGVTQTPKHLITATGQRVTLRCSPRSGDLSVYWYQQSLDQGLQFLIQYYNGEERAKGNILERFSAQQFPDLHSELNLSSLELGDSALYFCASLPGTGGAYAEAFFGQGTRLTVV.

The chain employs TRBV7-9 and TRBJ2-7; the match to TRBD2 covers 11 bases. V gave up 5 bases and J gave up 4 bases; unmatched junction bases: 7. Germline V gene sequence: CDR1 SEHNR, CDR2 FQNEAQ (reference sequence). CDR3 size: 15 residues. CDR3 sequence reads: CASSPGGLAAYEQYF. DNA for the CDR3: TGTGCCAGCAGCCCCGGGGGACTAGCGGCATACGAGCAGTACTTC.

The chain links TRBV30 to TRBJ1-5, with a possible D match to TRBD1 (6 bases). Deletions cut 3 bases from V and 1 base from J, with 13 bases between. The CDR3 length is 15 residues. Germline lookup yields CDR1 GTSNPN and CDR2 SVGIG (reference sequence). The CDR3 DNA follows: TGTGCCTGGAGGCCCCAGGGGATCAGCAATCAGCCCCAGCATTTT. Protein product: CAWRPQGISNQPQHF. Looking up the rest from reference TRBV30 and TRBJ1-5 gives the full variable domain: SQTIHQWPATLVQPVGSPLSLECTVEGTSNPNLYWYRQAAGRGLQLLFYSVGIGQISSEVPQNLSASRPQDRQFILSSKKLLLSDSGFYLCAWRPQGISNQPQHFGDGTRLSIL.

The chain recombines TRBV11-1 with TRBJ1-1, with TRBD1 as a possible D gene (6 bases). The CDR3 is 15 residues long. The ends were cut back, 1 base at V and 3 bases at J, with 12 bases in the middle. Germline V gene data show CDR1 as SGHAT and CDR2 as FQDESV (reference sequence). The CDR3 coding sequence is TGTGCCAGCAGCTTAGTTGGGGGCCGGGACACTGAAGCTTTCTTT. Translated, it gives CASSLVGGRDTEAFF.

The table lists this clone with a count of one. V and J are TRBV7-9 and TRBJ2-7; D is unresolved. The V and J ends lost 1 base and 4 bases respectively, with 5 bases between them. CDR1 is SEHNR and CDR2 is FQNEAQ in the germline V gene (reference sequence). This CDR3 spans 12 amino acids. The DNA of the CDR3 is TGTGCCAGCAGCTTAGGGCAGTACGAGCAGTACTTC. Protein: CASSLGQYEQYF. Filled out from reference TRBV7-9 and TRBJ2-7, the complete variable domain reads DTGVSQNPRHKITKRGQNVTFRCDPISEHNRLYWYRQTLGQGPEFLTYFQNEAQLEKSRLLSDRFSAERPKGSFSTLEIQRTEQGDSAMYLCASSLGQYEQYFGPGTRLTVT.

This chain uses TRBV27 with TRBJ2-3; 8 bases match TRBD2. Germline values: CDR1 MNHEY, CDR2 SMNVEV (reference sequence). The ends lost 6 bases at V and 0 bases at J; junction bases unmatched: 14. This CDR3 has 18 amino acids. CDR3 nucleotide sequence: TGTGCCAGCAGCCCCGGGGGGGGAAGCGGAAAGAGCACAGATACGCAGTATTTT. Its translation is CASSPGGGSGKSTDTQYF.

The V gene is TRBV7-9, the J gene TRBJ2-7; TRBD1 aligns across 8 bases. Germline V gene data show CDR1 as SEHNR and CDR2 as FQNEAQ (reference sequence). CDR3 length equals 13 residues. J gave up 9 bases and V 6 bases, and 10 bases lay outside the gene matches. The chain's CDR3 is CASRSTGEDWQYF. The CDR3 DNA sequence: TGTGCCAGCAGGTCGACAGGGGAGGATTGGCAGTACTTC.

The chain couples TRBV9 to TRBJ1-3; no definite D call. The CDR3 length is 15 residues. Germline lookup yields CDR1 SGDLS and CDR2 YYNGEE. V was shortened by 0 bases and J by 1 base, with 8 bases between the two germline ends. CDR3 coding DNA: TGTGCCAGCAGCGTAGACCCCGGGTCTGGAAACACCATATATTTT. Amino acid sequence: CASSVDPGSGNTIYF.

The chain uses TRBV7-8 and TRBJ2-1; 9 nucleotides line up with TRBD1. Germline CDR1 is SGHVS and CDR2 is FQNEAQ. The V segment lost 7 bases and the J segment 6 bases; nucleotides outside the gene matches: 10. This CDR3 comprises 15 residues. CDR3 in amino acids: CASIHHPTGGNEQFF. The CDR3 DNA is TGTGCCAGCATCCACCACCCGACAGGGGGCAATGAGCAGTTCTTC.

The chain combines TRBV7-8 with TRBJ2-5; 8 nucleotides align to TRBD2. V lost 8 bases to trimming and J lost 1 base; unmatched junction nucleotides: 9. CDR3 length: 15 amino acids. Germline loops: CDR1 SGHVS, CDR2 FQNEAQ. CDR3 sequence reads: CASGGRGAPQETQYF. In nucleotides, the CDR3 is TGTGCCAGCGGGGGGCGGGGGGCCCCCCAAGAGACCCAGTACTTC.

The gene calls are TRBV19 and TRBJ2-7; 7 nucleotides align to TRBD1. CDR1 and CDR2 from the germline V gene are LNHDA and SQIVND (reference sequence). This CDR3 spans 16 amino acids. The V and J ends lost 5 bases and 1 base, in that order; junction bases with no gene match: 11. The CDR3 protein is CASSPRWDRISYEQYF. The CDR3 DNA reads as TGTGCCAGTAGTCCTAGATGGGACAGAATATCCTACGAGCAGTACTTC.

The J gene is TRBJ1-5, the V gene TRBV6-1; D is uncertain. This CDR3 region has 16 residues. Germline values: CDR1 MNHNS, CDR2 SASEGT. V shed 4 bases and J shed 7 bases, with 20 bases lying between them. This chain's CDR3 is CASSGSSQATRQPQHF. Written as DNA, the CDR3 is TGTGCCAGCAGTGGGTCTAGCCAGGCCACCAGGCAGCCCCAGCATTTT.

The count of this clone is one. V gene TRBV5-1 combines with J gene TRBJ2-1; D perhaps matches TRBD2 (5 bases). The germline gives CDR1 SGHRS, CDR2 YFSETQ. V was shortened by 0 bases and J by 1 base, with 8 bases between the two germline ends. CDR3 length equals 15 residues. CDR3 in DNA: TGCGCCAGCAGCTTGGGGGGAGTGTCCTACAATGAGCAGTTCTTC. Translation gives CASSLGGVSYNEQFF.

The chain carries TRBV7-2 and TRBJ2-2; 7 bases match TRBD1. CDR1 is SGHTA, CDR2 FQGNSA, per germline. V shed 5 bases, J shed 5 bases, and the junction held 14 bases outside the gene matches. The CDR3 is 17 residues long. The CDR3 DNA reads TGTGCCAGCAGCCCAGCCTTGAGACAGGGATTAACCGGGGAGCTGTTTTTT. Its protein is CASSPALRQGLTGELFF. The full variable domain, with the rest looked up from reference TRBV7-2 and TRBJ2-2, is GAGVSQSPSNKVTEKGKDVELRCDPISGHTALYWYRQSLGQGLEFLIYFQGNSAPDKSGLPSDRFSAERTGGSVSTLTIQRTQQEDSAVYLCASSPALRQGLTGELFFGEGSRLTVL.

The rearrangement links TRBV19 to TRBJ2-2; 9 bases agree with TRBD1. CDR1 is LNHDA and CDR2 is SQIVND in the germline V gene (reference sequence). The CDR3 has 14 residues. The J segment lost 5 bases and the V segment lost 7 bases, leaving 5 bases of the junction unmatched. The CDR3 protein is CASTGQGTTGELFF. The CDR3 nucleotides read TGTGCCAGTACGGGACAGGGCACTACCGGGGAGCTGTTTTTT. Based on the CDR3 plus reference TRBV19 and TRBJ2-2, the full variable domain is DGGITQSPKYLFRKEGQNVTLSCEQNLNHDAMYWYRQDPGQGLRLIYYSQIVNDFQKGDIAEGYSVSREKKESFPLTVTSAQKNPTAFYLCASTGQGTTGELFFGEGSRLTVL.

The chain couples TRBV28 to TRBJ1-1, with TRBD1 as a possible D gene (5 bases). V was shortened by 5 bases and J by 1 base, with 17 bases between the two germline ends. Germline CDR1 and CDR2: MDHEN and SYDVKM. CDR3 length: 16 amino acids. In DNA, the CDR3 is TGTGCCAGCAGTCATCTTGGGGGGAAGGGGAACACTGAAGCTTTCTTT. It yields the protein CASSHLGGKGNTEAFF.